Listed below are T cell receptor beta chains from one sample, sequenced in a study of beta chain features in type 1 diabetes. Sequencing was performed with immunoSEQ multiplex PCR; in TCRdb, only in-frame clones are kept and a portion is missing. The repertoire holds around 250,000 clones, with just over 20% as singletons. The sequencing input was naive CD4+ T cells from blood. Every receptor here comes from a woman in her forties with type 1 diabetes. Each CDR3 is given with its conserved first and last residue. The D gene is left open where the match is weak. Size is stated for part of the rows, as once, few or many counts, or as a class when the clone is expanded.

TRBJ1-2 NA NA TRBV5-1 CASSLDGANYGYTF TGCGCCAGCAGCTTGGACGGAGCTAACTATGGCTACACCTTC
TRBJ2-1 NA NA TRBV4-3 CASSQALEDEQFF TGCGCCAGCAGCCAAGCACTGGAGGATGAGCAGTTCTTC
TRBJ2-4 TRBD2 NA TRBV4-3 CASSQATSGTAKNIQYF TGCGCCAGCAGCCAAGCTACTAGCGGGACAGCCAAAAACATTCAGTACTTC
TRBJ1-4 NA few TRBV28 CASSLREGDEKLFF TGTGCCAGCAGTTTAAGGGAGGGAGATGAAAAACTGTTTTTT
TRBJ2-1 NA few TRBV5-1 CASSLIAAMFSEQFF TGCGCCAGCAGCTTGATAGCAGCGATGTTCAGTGAGCAGTTCTTC
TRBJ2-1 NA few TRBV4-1 CASSQPTSYNEQFF TGCGCCAGCAGCCAACCTACCTCCTACAATGAGCAGTTCTTC
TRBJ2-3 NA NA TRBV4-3 CASSQQNTDTQYF TGCGCCAGCAGCCAACAGAACACAGATACGCAGTATTTT
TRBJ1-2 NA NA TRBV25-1 CASSGLSFQLNYGYTF TGTGCCAGCAGTGGGCTTTCATTCCAGTTAAACTATGGCTACACCTTC
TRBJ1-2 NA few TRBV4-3 CASSQGWGPDYGYTF TGCGCCAGCAGCCAAGGGTGGGGGCCTGACTATGGCTACACCTTC
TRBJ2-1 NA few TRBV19 CASSVQGAYNEQFF TGTGCCAGTAGTGTACAGGGAGCCTACAATGAGCAGTTCTTC
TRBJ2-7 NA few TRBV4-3 CASSQDLGWGGEQYF TGCGCCAGCAGCCAAGATCTTGGATGGGGAGGCGAGCAGTACTTC
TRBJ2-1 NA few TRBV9 CASSVVEGSYNEQFF TGTGCCAGCAGCGTAGTGGAGGGGAGTTACAATGAGCAGTTCTTC
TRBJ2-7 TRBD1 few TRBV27 CASSPRTGGSYEQYF TGTGCCAGCAGTCCCCGGACAGGGGGCTCCTACGAGCAGTACTTC
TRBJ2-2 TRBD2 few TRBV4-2 CASRGSGRLNTGELFF TGTGCCAGCAGGGGGAGCGGGAGGTTGAACACCGGGGAGCTGTTTTTT
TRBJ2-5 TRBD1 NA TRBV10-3 CAISNGQGETQYF TGTGCCATCAGCAACGGACAGGGAGAGACCCAGTACTTC
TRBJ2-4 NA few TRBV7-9 CASSPTPGLAKNIQYF TGTGCCAGCAGCCCCACCCCAGGGCTGGCCAAAAACATTCAGTACTTC